The sample holds a few counts of the clone carrying this T cell receptor beta chain. The data were obtained in a study of identical twins. TCRdb analysed the 5' RACE reads with MiXCR anew, one entry per CDR3 protein. The sample lists 550,000 to 700,000 distinct CDR3 sequences; less than 25% were seen once. No donor was unhealthy or non-Caucasian. This same sample was also taken into another study, of T cells expressing NK-cell markers. That paper notes: Of the CD8+ T cell pool in five or six donors, roughly 1.0-8% was accounted for by dominant NKG2C+ clonotypes. Whether expanded NKG2C+ T cell clones were HCMV-specific remained unclear.

This TCR derives from a woman aged 18-35 years in good health. Sequencing used PBMCs.

CDR3 amino acids: CAISLAGQPQHF. CDR3 bases: TGTGCCATCAGTCTAGCGGGTCAGCCCCAGCATTTT. The chain joins TRBV10-3 to TRBJ1-5; D not certain. Trimming left V 5 bases short and J 6 bases short, with 8 bases between. Germline V lookup: CDR1 ENHRY, CDR2 SYGVKD. The CDR3 runs to 12 residues.